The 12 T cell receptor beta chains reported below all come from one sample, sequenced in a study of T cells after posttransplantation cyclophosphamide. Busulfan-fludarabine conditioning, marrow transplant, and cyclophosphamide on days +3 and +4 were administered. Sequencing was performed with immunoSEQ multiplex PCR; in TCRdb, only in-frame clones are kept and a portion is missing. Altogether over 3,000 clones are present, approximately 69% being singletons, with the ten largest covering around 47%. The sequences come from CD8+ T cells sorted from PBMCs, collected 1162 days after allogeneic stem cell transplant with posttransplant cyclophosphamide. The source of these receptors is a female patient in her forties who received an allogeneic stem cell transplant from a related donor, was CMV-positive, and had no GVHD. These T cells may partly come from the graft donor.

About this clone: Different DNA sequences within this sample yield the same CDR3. The CDR3 DNA sequence: TGTGCCAGCAGTATCAAGCAGGGGACGGCATACGAGCAGTACTTC. Translated, it gives CASSIKQGTAYEQYF. The chain couples TRBV9 to TRBJ2-7; tentative D call: TRBD1 (6 bases). The CDR3 covers 15 residues. Germline V gene lookup returns CDR1 SGDLS and CDR2 YYNGEE. V was shortened by 5 bases and J by 4 bases, with 19 bases between the two germline ends.

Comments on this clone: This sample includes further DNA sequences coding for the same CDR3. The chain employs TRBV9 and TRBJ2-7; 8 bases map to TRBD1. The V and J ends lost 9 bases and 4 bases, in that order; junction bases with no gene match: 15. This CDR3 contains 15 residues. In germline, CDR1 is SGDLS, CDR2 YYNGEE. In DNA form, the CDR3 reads TGTGCCATTATTATCAGACAGGGGACGGCATACGAGCAGTACTTC. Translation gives CAIIIRQGTAYEQYF.

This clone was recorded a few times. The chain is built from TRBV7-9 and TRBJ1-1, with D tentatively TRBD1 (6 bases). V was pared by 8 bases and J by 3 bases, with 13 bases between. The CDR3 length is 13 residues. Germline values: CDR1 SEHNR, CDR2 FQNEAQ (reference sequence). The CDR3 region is CASVLGGDTEAFF. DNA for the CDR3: TGTGCCAGCGTTTTAGGGGGGGACACTGAAGCTTTCTTT.

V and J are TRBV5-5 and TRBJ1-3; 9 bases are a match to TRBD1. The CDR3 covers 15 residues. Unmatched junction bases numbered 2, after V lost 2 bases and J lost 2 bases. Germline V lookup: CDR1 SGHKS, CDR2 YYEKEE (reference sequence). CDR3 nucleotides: TGTGCCAGCAGCTTAGACAGGGGGACTGGAAACACCATATATTTT. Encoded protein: CASSLDRGTGNTIYF.

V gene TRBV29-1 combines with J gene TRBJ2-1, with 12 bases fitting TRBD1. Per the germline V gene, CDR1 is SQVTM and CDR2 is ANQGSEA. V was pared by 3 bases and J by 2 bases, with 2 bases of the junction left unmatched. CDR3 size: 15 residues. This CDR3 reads CSVDGDRGPYNEQFF. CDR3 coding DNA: TGCAGCGTTGATGGGGACAGGGGGCCCTACAATGAGCAGTTCTTC.

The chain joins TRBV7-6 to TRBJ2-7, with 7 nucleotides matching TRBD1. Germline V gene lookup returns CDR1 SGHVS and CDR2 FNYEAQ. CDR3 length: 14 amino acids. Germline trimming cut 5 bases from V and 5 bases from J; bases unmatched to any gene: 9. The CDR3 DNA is TGTGCCAGCAGCCAGACAGGGTCTACCAACGAGCAGTACTTC. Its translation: CASSQTGSTNEQYF.

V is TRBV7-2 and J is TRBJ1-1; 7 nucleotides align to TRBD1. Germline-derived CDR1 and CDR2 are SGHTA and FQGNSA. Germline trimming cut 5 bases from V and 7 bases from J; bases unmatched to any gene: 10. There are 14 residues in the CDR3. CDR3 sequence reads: CASSVTGEGGEAFF. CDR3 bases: TGTGCCAGCAGCGTTACAGGGGAAGGGGGTGAAGCTTTCTTT. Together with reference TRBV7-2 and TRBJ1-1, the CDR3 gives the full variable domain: GAGVSQSPSNKVTEKGKDVELRCDPISGHTALYWYRQSLGQGLEFLIYFQGNSAPDKSGLPSDRFSAERTGGSVSTLTIQRTQQEDSAVYLCASSVTGEGGEAFFGQGTRLTVV.

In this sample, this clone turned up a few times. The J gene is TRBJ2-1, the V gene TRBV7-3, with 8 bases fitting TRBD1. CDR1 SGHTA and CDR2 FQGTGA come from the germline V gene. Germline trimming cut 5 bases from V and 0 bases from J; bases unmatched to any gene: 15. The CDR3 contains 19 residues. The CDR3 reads CASSLTSPTGVFSYNEQFF. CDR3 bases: TGTGCCAGCAGCCTCACTTCTCCGACAGGGGTCTTCTCCTACAATGAGCAGTTCTTC. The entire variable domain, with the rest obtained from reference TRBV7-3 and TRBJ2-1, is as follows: GAGVSQTPSNKVTEKGKYVELRCDPISGHTALYWYRQSLGQGPEFLIYFQGTGAADDSGLPNDRFFAVRPEGSVSTLKIQRTERGDSAVYLCASSLTSPTGVFSYNEQFFGPGTRLTVL.

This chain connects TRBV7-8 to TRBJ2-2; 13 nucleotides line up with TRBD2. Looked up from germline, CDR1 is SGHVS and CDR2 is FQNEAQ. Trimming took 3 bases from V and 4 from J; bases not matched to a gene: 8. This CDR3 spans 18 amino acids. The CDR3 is CASSFPNTSGGVTGELFF. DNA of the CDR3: TGTGCCAGCAGCTTCCCTAATACTAGCGGGGGGGTCACCGGGGAGCTGTTTTTT.

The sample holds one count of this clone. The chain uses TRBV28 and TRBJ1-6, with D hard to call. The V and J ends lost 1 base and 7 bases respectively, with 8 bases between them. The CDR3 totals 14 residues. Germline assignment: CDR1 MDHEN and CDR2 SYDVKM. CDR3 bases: TGTGCCAGCAGTTTATTGGCAGGAAATTCACCCCTCCACTTT. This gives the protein CASSLLAGNSPLHF. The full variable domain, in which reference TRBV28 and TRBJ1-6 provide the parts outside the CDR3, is DVKVTQSSRYLVKRTGEKVFLECVQDMDHENMFWYRQDPGLGLRLIYFSYDVKMKEKGDIPEGYSVSREKKERFSLILESASTNQTSMYLCASSLLAGNSPLHFGNGTRLTVT.

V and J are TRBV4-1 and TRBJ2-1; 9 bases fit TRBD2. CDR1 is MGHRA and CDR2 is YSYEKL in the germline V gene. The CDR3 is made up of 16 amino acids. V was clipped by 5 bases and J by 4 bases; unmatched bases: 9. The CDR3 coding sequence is TGCGCCAGCAGCTCTGGAGCGGGGGGCAATTACAATGAGCAGTTCTTC. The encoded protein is CASSSGAGGNYNEQFF.

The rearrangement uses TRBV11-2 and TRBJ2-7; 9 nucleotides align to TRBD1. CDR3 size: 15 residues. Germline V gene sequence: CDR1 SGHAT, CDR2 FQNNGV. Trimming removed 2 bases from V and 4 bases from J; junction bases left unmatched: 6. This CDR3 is CASSLHTGTGYEQYF. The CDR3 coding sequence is TGTGCCAGCAGCTTACATACCGGGACAGGGTACGAGCAGTACTTC.